This T cell receptor beta chain was found in a study of T cells in localized non-small cell lung cancer. Study observations and caveats: It was uninvolved adjacent lung that showed the highest T cell clonality, exceeding tumor. Heterogeneity remains possible, as sequencing covered one tumor region only. Prolonged overall survival went with higher T cell density in the blood. The appearance of a median approximately 57 of the top 100 tumor clones was seen in adjacent lung.

The repertoire was sequenced with immunoSEQ multiplex PCR; TCRdb's copy has only in-frame clones and lacks some. The sample lists under 25,000 clones; approximately 86% were seen once. The germline gives CDR1 SGHTA, CDR2 FQGNSA. V lost 5 bases and J 4 bases, leaving 15 bases between the germline ends. The CDR3 length is 14 residues. Comment on this clone: The antigen is unknown.

This sequence was found in a man between 40 and 70 years old with stage II squamous cell lung carcinoma. Material: PBMCs, obtained before any cancer treatment. The V gene is TRBV7-2, the J gene TRBJ2-7; maybe TRBD1 (6 bases). This chain's CDR3 is CASSLTGLGYEQYF. Written as DNA, the CDR3 is TGTGCCAGCAGCCTGACAGGTTTAGGATACGAGCAGTACTTC. Complete variable domain (other parts from reference TRBV7-2 and TRBJ2-7): GAGVSQSPSNKVTEKGKDVELRCDPISGHTALYWYRQSLGQGLEFLIYFQGNSAPDKSGLPSDRFSAERTGGSVSTLTIQRTQQEDSAVYLCASSLTGLGYEQYFGPGTRLTVT.